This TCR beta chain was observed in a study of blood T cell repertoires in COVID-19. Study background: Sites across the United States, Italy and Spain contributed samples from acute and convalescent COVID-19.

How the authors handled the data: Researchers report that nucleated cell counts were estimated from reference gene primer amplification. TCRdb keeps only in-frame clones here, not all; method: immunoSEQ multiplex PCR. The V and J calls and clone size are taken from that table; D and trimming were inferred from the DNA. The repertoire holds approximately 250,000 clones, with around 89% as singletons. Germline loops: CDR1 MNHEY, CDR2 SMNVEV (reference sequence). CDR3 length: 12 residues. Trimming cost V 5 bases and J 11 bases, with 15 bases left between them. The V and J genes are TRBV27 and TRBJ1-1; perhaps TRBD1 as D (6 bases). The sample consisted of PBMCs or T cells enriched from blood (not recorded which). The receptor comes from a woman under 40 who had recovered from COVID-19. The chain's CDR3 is CASSGGTFDAFF. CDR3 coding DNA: TGTGCCAGCAGTGGTGGGACATTCGACGCTTTCTTT.